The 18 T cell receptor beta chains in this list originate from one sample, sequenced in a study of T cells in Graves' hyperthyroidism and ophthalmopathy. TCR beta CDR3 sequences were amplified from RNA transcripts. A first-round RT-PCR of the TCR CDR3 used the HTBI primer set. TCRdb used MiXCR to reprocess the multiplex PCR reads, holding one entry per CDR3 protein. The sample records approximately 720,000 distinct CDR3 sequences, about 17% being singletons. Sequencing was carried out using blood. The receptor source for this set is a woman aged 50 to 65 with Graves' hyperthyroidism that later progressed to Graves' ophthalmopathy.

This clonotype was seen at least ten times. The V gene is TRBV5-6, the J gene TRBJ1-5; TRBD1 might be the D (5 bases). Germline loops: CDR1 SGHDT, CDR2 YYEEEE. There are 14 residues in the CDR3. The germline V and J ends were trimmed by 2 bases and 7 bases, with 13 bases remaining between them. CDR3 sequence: CASSFRGPQQPQHF. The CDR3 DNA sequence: TGTGCCAGCAGCTTCCGGGGCCCTCAACAGCCCCAGCATTTT.

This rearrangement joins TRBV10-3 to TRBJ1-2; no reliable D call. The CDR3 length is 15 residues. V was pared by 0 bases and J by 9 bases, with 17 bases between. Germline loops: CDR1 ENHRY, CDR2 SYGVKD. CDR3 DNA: TGTGCCATCAGTGAGTCCGCGTACCGACGGGTTAGCTACACCTTC. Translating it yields CAISESAYRRVSYTF.

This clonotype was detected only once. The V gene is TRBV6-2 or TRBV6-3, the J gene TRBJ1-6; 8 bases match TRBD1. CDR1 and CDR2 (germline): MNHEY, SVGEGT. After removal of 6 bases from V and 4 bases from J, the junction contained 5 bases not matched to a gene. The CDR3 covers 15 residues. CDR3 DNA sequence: TGTGCCAGCAGCGTGACAGGGGAATATAATTCACCCCTCCACTTT. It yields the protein CASSVTGEYNSPLHF.

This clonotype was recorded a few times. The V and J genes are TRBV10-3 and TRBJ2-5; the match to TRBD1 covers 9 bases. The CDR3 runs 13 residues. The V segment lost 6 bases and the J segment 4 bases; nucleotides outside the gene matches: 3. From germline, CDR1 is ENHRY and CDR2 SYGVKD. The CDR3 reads CAIRGQGGETQYF. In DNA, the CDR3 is TGTGCCATCAGGGGACAGGGTGGAGAGACCCAGTACTTC.

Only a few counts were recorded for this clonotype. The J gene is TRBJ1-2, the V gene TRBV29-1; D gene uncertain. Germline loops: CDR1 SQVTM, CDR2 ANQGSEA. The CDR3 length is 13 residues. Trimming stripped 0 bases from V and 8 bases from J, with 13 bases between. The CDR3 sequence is CSVEDDWTEGYTF. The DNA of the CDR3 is TGCAGCGTTGAAGACGACTGGACCGAGGGCTACACCTTC.

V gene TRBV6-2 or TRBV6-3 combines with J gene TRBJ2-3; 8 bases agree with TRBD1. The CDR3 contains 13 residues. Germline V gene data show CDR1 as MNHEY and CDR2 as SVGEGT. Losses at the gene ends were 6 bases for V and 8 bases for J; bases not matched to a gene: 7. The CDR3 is CASRDGTGGTQYF. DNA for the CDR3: TGTGCCAGCAGGGATGGGACAGGTGGTACGCAGTATTTT.

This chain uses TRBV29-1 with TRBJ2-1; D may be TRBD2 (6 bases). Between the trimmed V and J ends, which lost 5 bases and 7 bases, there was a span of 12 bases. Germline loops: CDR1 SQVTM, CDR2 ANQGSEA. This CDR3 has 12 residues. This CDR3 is CSVLWAGNEQFF. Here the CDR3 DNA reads TGCAGCGTTCTCTGGGCGGGAAATGAGCAGTTCTTC.

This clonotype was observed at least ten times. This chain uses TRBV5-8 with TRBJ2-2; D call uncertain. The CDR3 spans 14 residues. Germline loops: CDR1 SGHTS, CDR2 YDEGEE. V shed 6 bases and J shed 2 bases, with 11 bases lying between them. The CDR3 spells CASNRNLNTGELFF. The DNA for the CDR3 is TGTGCCAGCAATCGTAACCTTAACACCGGGGAGCTGTTTTTT.

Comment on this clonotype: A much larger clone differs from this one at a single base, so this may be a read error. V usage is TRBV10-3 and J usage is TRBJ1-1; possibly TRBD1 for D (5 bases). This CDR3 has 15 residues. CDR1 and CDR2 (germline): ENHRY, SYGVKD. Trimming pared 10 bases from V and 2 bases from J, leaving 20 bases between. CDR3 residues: CATRSIDSPNTEAFF. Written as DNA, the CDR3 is TGTGCCACCAGATCCATCGACAGCCCAAACACTGAAGCTTTCTTT.

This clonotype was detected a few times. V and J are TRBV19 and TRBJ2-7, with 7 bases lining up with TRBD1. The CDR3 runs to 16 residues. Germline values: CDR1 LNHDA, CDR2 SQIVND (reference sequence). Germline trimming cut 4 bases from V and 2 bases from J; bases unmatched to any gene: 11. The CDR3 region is CASSTRQGQKAYEQYF. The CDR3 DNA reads TGTGCCAGTAGTACCAGACAGGGTCAAAAAGCCTACGAGCAGTACTTC.

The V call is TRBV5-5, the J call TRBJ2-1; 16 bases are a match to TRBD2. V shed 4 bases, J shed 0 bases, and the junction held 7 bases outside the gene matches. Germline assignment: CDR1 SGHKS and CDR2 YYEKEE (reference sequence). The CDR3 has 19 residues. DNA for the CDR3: TGTGCCAGCAGCCAAGGGACTAGCGGGGGGGCCGTCTCCTACAATGAGCAGTTCTTC. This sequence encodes CASSQGTSGGAVSYNEQFF.

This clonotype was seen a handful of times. The DNA for the CDR3 is TGTGCCAGCAGCTCAGGACTTGGACAGGGGGCCTACGAGCAGTACTTC. Translated, it gives CASSSGLGQGAYEQYF. The chain employs TRBV7-9 and TRBJ2-7; 10 bases match TRBD1. The CDR3 runs to 16 residues. V lost 4 bases, J lost 2 bases, and 8 bases stayed unmatched. CDR1 is SEHNR, CDR2 FQNEAQ, per germline (reference sequence).

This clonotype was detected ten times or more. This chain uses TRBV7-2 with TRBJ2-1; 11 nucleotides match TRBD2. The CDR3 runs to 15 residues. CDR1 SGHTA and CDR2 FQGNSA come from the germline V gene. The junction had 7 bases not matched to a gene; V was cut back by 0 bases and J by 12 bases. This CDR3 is CASSLAAGSGGVQFF. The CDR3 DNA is TGTGCCAGCAGCTTAGCGGCGGGTAGCGGGGGGGTGCAGTTCTTC.

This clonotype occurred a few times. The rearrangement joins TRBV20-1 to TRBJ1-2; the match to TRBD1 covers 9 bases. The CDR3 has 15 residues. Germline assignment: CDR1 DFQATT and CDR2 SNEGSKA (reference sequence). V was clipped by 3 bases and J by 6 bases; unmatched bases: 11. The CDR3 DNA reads TGCAGTGCTAGGGCCCCGGGACAGGGACTCGATGGCTACACCTTC. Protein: CSARAPGQGLDGYTF.

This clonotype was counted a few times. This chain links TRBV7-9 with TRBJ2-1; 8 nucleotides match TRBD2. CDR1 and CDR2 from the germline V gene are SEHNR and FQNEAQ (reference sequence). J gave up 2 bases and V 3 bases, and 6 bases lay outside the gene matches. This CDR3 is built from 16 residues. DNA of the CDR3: TGTGCCAGCAGCTTGGAGCGGGGGCAACCCTACAATGAGCAGTTCTTC. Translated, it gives CASSLERGQPYNEQFF.

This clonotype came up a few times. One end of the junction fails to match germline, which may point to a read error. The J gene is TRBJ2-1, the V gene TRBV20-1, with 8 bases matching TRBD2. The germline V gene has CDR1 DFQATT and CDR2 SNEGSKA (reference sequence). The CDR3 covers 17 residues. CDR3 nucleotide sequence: TGCAGCGCTAGGGGGACTAGGTCGGCCTCGGCCTACAATGAGCAGTTCTTC. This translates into CSARGTRSASAYNEQFF.

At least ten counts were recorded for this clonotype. This CDR3 reads CASSKLPGQGGHEQYF. For the CDR3, the DNA is TGTGCCAGCAGCAAACTACCGGGACAGGGGGGACACGAGCAGTACTTC. The chain recombines TRBV3-1 with TRBJ2-7, with 11 bases aligning to TRBD1. V was pared by 5 bases and J by 5 bases, with 11 bases of the junction left unmatched. The CDR3 extends over 16 amino acids. Germline CDR1 is LGHDT and CDR2 is YNNKEL (reference sequence).

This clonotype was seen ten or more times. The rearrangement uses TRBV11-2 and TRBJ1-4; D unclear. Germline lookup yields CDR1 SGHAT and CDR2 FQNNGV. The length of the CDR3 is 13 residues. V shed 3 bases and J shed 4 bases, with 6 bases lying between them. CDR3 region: CASSLIDNEKLFF. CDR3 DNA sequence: TGTGCCAGCAGCTTGATAGATAATGAAAAACTGTTTTTT.